Below, 19 T cell receptor beta chains from the same sample are listed, as sequenced in a study of T cell responses to AZD1222 COVID-19 vaccine (dated by TCRdb to the early 2020s). Receptors were amplified or captured by the immunoSEQ multiplex PCR assay. Imported from immuneACCESS, the table was reduced by TCRdb to in-frame sequences with V and J called. These copies leave out some clones; in studies compared against another copy, an unresolved V gene accounts for under half, and the cause of the remainder is not known. This sample holds 95,000 to 150,000 clones; about 93% were observed only once. The ten biggest clones cover 5% of the sample. What the time point label conveys for this sample: about 28 days (+/-7) after the second vaccine dose. Source: peripheral blood, taken 28 days after the second AZD1222 dose. These receptors were collected from an adult who received the AZD1222 COVID-19 vaccine.

The rearrangement joins TRBV7-2 to TRBJ1-1; 8 bases are shared with TRBD1. Per the germline V gene, CDR1 is SGHTA and CDR2 is FQGNSA. The CDR3 contains 16 residues. J was trimmed by 0 bases and V by 4 bases; bases with no gene match: 7. The CDR3 bases are TGTGCCAGCAGCTCGCAACCGACAGGGGTGAACACTGAAGCTTTCTTT. Translating gives CASSSQPTGVNTEAFF.

CDR3 DNA sequence: TGTGCCTGGAGTGGGACAGGGATGGAGGAGACCCAGTACTTC. Its protein is CAWSGTGMEETQYF. The chain carries TRBV30 and TRBJ2-5; 8 bases fit TRBD1. The CDR3 has 14 amino acids. J was trimmed by 5 bases and V by 1 base; bases with no gene match: 6. Germline V CDR1 and CDR2: GTSNPN, SVGIG (reference sequence). The full variable domain, completed using reference TRBV30 and TRBJ2-5, is SQTIHQWPATLVQPVGSPLSLECTVEGTSNPNLYWYRQAAGRGLQLLFYSVGIGQISSEVPQNLSASRPQDRQFILSSKKLLLSDSGFYLCAWSGTGMEETQYFGPGTRLLVL.

The chain uses TRBV12-3 or TRBV12-4 and TRBJ1-2, with D unclear. The CDR3 has 11 residues. V was trimmed by 8 bases and J by 2 bases, leaving 6 bases between them. CDR3 in amino acids: CASARNYGYTF. The CDR3 nucleotides read TGTGCCAGCGCCAGGAACTATGGCTACACCTTC.

This chain joins TRBV5-1 and TRBJ2-1; D perhaps matches TRBD2 (6 bases). Germline V gene sequence: CDR1 SGHRS, CDR2 YFSETQ. V was clipped by 4 bases and J by 2 bases, with 13 bases between them. This CDR3 spans 15 amino acids. CDR3 sequence: CASSPGIAAYNEQFF. As DNA, the CDR3 is TGCGCCAGCAGCCCCGGAATAGCGGCCTACAATGAGCAGTTCTTC.

CDR3 loop: CASGRTGNSNQPQHF. The CDR3 coding sequence is TGTGCCAGCGGGAGGACAGGGAACAGCAATCAGCCCCAGCATTTT. The genes are TRBV6-5 and TRBJ1-5, with 8 bases aligning to TRBD1. The CDR3 loop spans 15 amino acids. The germline CDR1 and CDR2 sequences are MNHEY and SVGAGI. V was pared by 8 bases and J by 1 base, with 7 bases of the junction left unmatched.

The chain joins TRBV11-2 to TRBJ1-2; D is uncertain. The germline V gene encodes CDR1 SGHAT and CDR2 FQNNGV. The CDR3 is made up of 12 amino acids. Trimming left V 5 bases short and J 6 bases short, with 10 bases between. CDR3: CASSKDRHGYTF. DNA of the CDR3: TGTGCCAGCAGCAAGGACCGTCATGGCTACACCTTC.

V gene TRBV3-1 (or the pseudogene TRBV3-2) combines with J gene TRBJ2-1; D perhaps matches TRBD2 (7 bases). The CDR3 runs 14 residues. Germline values: CDR1 LGHDT, CDR2 YNNKEL (reference sequence). Trimming removed 4 bases at V and 10 bases at J, with 17 bases between. As DNA, the CDR3 is TGTGCCAGCAGCCGGGAGGGGGGCGGAAGGGAGCAGTTCTTC. Its translation is CASSREGGGREQFF.

The gene calls are TRBV19 and TRBJ1-1; 9 bases are shared with TRBD1. The CDR3 spans 14 residues. Germline CDR1 is LNHDA and CDR2 is SQIVND (reference sequence). Trimming took 7 bases from V and 1 from J; bases not matched to a gene: 4. DNA of the CDR3: TGTGCCAGTACCCCGGGACAGGGGAACACTGAAGCTTTCTTT. Protein sequence: CASTPGQGNTEAFF.

This clone has just a few counts. The rearrangement uses TRBV7-9 and TRBJ2-7, with TRBD2 as a possible D gene (7 bases). This CDR3 comprises 15 residues. Trimming shortened V by 1 base and J by 2 bases, and 12 bases separated the two germline ends. CDR1 SEHNR and CDR2 FQNEAQ come from the germline V gene (reference sequence). CDR3 sequence (DNA): TGTGCCAGCAGCTTAGGAGGCGGGGGCACCTACGAGCAGTACTTC. It specifies CASSLGGGGTYEQYF. The full variable domain, completed using reference TRBV7-9 and TRBJ2-7, is DTGVSQNPRHKITKRGQNVTFRCDPISEHNRLYWYRQTLGQGPEFLTYFQNEAQLEKSRLLSDRFSAERPKGSFSTLEIQRTEQGDSAMYLCASSLGGGGTYEQYFGPGTRLTVT.

The gene calls are TRBV7-8 and TRBJ1-2; 7 positions match TRBD1. From germline, CDR1 is SGHVS and CDR2 FQNEAQ. V trimming: 6 bases; J trimming: 6 bases; junction bases outside the gene matches: 7. The length of the CDR3 is 13 residues. CDR3 amino acids: CASSYVGGHGYTF. CDR3 coding DNA: TGTGCCAGCAGTTACGTAGGGGGCCATGGCTACACCTTC.

The chain has TRBV4-1 and TRBJ1-2, with D hard to call. Per germline, CDR1 MGHRA and CDR2 YSYEKL. The CDR3 consists of 12 residues. The V end lost 1 base, the J end lost 13 bases, and 13 bases lay between the germline ends. In DNA, the CDR3 is TGCGCCAGCAGCCAAGGGCAGGTTGATCGCACCTTC. This sequence encodes CASSQGQVDRTF.

This clone was seen only a few times. This chain uses TRBV7-2 with TRBJ1-6, with 9 bases lining up with TRBD1. V lost 4 bases to trimming and J lost 6 bases; unmatched junction nucleotides: 13. CDR1 and CDR2 (germline): SGHTA, FQGNSA. The CDR3 loop spans 18 amino acids. The CDR3: CASSSPGQGLAGNSPLHF. CDR3 nucleotides: TGTGCCAGCAGCTCACCGGGACAGGGTCTCGCCGGTAATTCACCCCTCCACTTT.

V gene TRBV30 combines with J gene TRBJ1-1, with no clear D. Germline V gene sequence: CDR1 GTSNPN, CDR2 SVGIG (reference sequence). The CDR3 covers 11 residues. Trimming pared 5 bases from V and 5 bases from J, leaving 9 bases between. CDR3 nucleotides: TGTGCCTGGTCGGGAAGAACTGAAGCTTTCTTT. Translated, it gives CAWSGRTEAFF.

V usage is TRBV6-5 and J usage is TRBJ2-3; D remains unclear. The CDR3 extends over 13 amino acids. Between the trimmed V and J ends, which lost 2 bases and 3 bases, there was a span of 6 bases. The germline V gene encodes CDR1 MNHEY and CDR2 SVGAGI. The CDR3 loop reads CASSYSVTDTQYF. The CDR3 DNA reads TGTGCCAGCAGTTACAGCGTTACAGATACGCAGTATTTT.

The V call is TRBV5-1, the J call TRBJ2-3, with D perhaps TRBD1 (6 bases). This CDR3 is 14 amino acids long. From germline, CDR1 is SGHRS and CDR2 YFSETQ. Trimming took off 4 bases at V and 0 bases at J, with 9 bases between the two ends. The CDR3 sequence is CASSEGHSTDTQYF. As DNA, the CDR3 is TGCGCCAGCAGCGAGGGACACAGCACAGATACGCAGTATTTT.

This sequence joins TRBV7-9 and TRBJ2-7, with 12 positions matching TRBD2. V was clipped by 5 bases and J by 5 bases; unmatched bases: 13. This CDR3 contains 17 residues. CDR1 is SEHNR, CDR2 FQNEAQ, per germline (reference sequence). The CDR3 DNA follows: TGTGCCAGCAGCGCCAGACTAGCGGGGGCCATCGGGGACGAGCAGTACTTC. Translated: CASSARLAGAIGDEQYF.

The V and J genes are TRBV5-1 and TRBJ1-5; perhaps TRBD1 as D (5 bases). Germline V gives CDR1 SGHRS, CDR2 YFSETQ. Trimming left V 0 bases short and J 1 base short, with 8 bases between. The CDR3 consists of 15 residues. CDR3 bases: TGCGCCAGCAGCTTGGGGGGGTGGAGCAATCAGCCCCAGCATTTT. Encoded protein: CASSLGGWSNQPQHF.

The V call is TRBV19, the J call TRBJ1-5; the match to TRBD1 covers 7 bases. The CDR3 extends over 17 amino acids. The germline CDR1 and CDR2 sequences are LNHDA and SQIVND (reference sequence). V shed 4 bases, J shed 7 bases, and the junction held 16 bases outside the gene matches. This CDR3 reads CASSTRLQGISDQPQHF. The CDR3 DNA follows: TGTGCCAGTAGTACCCGGCTACAGGGGATATCAGACCAGCCCCAGCATTTT.

The chain links TRBV7-9 to TRBJ1-2, with TRBD1 matching over 9 bases. The CDR3 extends over 12 amino acids. Germline CDR1 reads SEHNR; CDR2 reads FQNEAQ (reference sequence). Trimming took 5 bases from V and 9 from J; bases not matched to a gene: 4. The CDR3 coding sequence is TGTGCCAGCAGCCAGGACAGGGGAAGCTACACCTTC. It codes for CASSQDRGSYTF.